This entry features one TCR beta chain sequence. The sample comes from a study of blood T cell repertoires in COVID-19. Study information: The origin of the acute and convalescent COVID-19 samples was the United States, Italy and Spain. Sample material is recorded as cDNA or gDNA derived from T cells, B-cell-depleted T cells, or PBMCs.

Study processing details: For nucleated cells, counts were estimated from reference gene primer amplification. Measured with immunoSEQ multiplex PCR; TCRdb has only the in-frame clones, and not every one. V and J calls and clone size are those listed in that table; D and trimming were worked out from the DNA. The sample lists fewer than 200,000 clones, about 80% occurring once. The clonotype was recovered from a human donor in a cohort sampled during active COVID-19. Sample: peripheral blood.

CDR3 protein: CASSVSLGHSYEQYF. CDR3 nucleotide sequence: TGTGCCAGCAGCGTGTCGTTGGGCCACTCCTACGAGCAGTACTTC. This chain connects TRBV11-2 to TRBJ2-7, with D uncertain. The germline gives CDR1 SGHAT, CDR2 FQNNGV. This CDR3 contains 15 residues. The ends were cut back, 5 bases at V and 0 bases at J, with 14 bases in the middle.